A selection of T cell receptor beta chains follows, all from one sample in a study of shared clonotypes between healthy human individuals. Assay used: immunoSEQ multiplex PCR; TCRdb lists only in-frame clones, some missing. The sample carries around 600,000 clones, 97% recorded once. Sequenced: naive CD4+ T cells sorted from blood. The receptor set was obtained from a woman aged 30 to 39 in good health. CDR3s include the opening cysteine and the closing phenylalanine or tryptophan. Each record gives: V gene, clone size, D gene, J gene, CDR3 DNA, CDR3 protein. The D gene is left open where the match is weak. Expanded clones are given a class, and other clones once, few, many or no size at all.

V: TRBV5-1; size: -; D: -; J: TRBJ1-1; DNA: TGCGCCAGCAGGACTCCAGGTTCATCGTTGGGAGCTTTCTTT; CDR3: CASRTPGSSLGAFF
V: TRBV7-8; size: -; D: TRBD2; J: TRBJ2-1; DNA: TGTGCCAGCAGCCTTCGACTAGCGGGAGGGCCTTACAATGAGCAGTTCTTC; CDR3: CASSLRLAGGPYNEQFF
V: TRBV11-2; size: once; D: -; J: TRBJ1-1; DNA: TGTGCCCCCCCCCATGTGGGACGGAACACTGAAGCTTTCTTT; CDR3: CAPPHVGRNTEAFF
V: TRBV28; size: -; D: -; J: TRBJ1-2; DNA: TGTGCCAGCAGTTTCCTCACAGGGTATGGCTACACCTTC; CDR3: CASSFLTGYGYTF
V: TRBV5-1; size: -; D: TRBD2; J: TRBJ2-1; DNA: TGCGCCAGCAGCCCGGATGTAGCGGGCTACAATGAGCAGTTCTTC; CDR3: CASSPDVAGYNEQFF
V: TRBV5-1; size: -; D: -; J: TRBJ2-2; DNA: TGCGCCAGCAGCGGCGGACAGACGGGTACCGGGGAGCTGTTTTTT; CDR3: CASSGGQTGTGELFF
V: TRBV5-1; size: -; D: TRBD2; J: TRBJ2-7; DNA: TGCGCCAGCAGCTTGGCCCGGGACTACTCCTACGAGCAGTACTTC; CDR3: CASSLARDYSYEQYF
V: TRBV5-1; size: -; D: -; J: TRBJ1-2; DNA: TGCGCCAGCAGCTTAGATCCGGGCCCTAAAGGCTATGGCTACACCTTC; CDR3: CASSLDPGPKGYGYTF
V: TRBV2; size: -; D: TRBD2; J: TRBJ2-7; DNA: TGTGCCAGTAAGACTAGCGTCTCCTCCTACGAGCAGTACTTC; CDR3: CASKTSVSSYEQYF
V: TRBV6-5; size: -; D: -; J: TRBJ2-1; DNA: TGTGCCAGCAGTTACCGCCGGAGCCATAACTACAATGAGCAGTTCTTC; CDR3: CASSYRRSHNYNEQFF
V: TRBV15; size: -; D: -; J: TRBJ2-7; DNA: TGTGCCACCAGCAGAGATTCGACAGGCTACGAGCAGTACTTC; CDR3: CATSRDSTGYEQYF
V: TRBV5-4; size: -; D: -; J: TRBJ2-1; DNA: TGTGCCAGCAGCCCACAGGGAGGGGACTACAATGAGCAGTTCTTC; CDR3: CASSPQGGDYNEQFF
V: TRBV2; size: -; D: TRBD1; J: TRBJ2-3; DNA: TGTGCCAGCAGTGGGGGACAGGGAATCTCAGATACGCAGTATTTT; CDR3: CASSGGQGISDTQYF
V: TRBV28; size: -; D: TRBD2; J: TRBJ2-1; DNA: TGTGCCAGCAGTACGGGACTAGCGGCATACAATGAGCAGTTCTTC; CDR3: CASSTGLAAYNEQFF
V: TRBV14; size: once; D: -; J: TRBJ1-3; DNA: TGTGCCAGCAGCCAAGGGGGGCGAAACCTCGGAAACACCATATATTTT; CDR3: CASSQGGRNLGNTIYF
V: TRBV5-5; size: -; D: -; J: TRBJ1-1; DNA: TGTGCCAGCAGCTTGCATGGGGAGTTCGCTGAAGCTTTCTTT; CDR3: CASSLHGEFAEAFF
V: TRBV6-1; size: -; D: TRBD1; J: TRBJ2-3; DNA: TGTGCCAGCAGTGATAGGGGACAGGATTTTTCAGATACGCAGTATTTT; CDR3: CASSDRGQDFSDTQYF
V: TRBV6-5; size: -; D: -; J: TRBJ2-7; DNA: TGTGCCAGCTCTTTATTCGGGGCCGGGGCCTACGAGCAGTACTTC; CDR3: CASSLFGAGAYEQYF
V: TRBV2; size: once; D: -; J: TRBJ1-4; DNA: TGTGCCAGCAGTGATCTAGTTGGGGGCGTAACTAATGAAAAACTGTTTTTT; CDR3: CASSDLVGGVTNEKLFF
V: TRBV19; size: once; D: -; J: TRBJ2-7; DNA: TGTGCCACAAAACGGCGGGGCCTCGGGGACGAGCAGTACTTC; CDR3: CATKRRGLGDEQYF
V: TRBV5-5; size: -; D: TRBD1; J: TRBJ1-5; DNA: TGTGCCAGCAGCTGGACAACAGGGGCTAATCAGCCCCAGCATTTT; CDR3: CASSWTTGANQPQHF
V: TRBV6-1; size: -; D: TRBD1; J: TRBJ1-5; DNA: TGTGCCAGCAGTGAAACTTCGGGACAGGGGAGTCAGCCCCAGCATTTT; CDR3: CASSETSGQGSQPQHF
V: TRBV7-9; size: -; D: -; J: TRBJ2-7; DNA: TGTGCCAGCAGCTTCGGGGCGGAAGCCCCCTACGAGCAGTACTTC; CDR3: CASSFGAEAPYEQYF
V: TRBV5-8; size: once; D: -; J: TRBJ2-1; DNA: TGTGCCAGCAGCTTCCCCCTGGTCAGTGAGCAGTTCTTC; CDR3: CASSFPLVSEQFF
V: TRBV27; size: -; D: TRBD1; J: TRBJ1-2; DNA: TGTGCCAGCAGCTCACAGGGGGAAGACTATGGCTACACCTTC; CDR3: CASSSQGEDYGYTF
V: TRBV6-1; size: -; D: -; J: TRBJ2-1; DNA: TGTGCCAGCAGGACCTTCTATGAGCAGTTCTTC; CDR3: CASRTFYEQFF
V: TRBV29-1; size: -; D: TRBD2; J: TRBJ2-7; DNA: TGCAGCGTCAACCCGGGACTATGGTGTGCGTACTTC; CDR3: CSVNPGLWCAYF
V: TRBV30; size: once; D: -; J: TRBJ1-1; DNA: TGTGCCTGGGGGACGGGACTGAACACTGAAGCTTTCTTT; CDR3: CAWGTGLNTEAFF
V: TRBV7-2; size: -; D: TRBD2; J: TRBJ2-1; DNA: TGTGCCAGCAGCTTAGGTAGCGGGATCTCCTACAATGAGCAGTTCTTC; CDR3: CASSLGSGISYNEQFF
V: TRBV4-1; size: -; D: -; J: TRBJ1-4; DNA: TGCGCCAGCAGCCAAGATCAAATGGGGGCGAGGGCCGGAGAAAAACTGTTTTTT; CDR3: CASSQDQMGARAGEKLFF
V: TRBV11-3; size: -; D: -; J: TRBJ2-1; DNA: TGTGCCAGCAGCCAGCAGGGGGGGTTCTACAATGAGCAGTTCTTC; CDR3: CASSQQGGFYNEQFF
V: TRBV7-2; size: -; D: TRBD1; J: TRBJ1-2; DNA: TGTGCCAGCAGCTTAGGCGACAGGGTTAACTATGGCTACACCTTC; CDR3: CASSLGDRVNYGYTF
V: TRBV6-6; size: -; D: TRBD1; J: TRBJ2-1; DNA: TGTGCCAGCAGTGCATCCGGGACAGCAACCTACAATGAGCAGTTCTTC; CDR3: CASSASGTATYNEQFF
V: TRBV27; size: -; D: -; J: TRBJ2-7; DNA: TGTGCCAGCAGTTTATCCGGCGGGAACTCCTACGAGCAGTACTTC; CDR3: CASSLSGGNSYEQYF
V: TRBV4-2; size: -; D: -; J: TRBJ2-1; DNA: TGTGCCAGCAGCCGCTTACAGGGCGATGAGCAGTTCTTC; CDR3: CASSRLQGDEQFF
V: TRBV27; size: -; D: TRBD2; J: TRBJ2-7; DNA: TGTGCCAGCAGTTACTCGGCGGGAGGGTCCTTCGAGCAGTACTTC; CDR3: CASSYSAGGSFEQYF
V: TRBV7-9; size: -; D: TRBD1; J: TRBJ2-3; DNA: TGTGCCAGCAGCGGGACAGGTTCGTTTTCAGATACGCAGTATTTT; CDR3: CASSGTGSFSDTQYF
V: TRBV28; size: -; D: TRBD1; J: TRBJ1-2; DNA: TGTGCCAGCAGTAATGGACAGGGGGACTATGGCTACACCTTC; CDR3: CASSNGQGDYGYTF
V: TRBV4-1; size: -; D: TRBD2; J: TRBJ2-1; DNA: TGCGCCAGCACTAAAAGGGGGGGACTAGAGGGTGGTGAGCAGTTCTTC; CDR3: CASTKRGGLEGGEQFF
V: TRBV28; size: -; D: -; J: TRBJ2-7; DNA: TGTGCCAGCACCCGGCGAACAGGGCCCTACGAGCAGTACTTC; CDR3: CASTRRTGPYEQYF
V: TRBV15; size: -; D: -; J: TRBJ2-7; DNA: TGTGCCACCAGCAGAGAATCTACTAGCTCTAGTTACGAGCAGTACTTC; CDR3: CATSRESTSSSYEQYF
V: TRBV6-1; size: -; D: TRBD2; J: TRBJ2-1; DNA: TGTGCCAGCAGTGAAGTGACTTCGGGACTAGCGGGAATTTGGAATGAGCAGTTCTTC; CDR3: CASSEVTSGLAGIWNEQFF
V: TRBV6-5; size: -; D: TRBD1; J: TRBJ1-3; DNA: TGTGCCAGCAGCACGACAGGGAGCTCTGGAAACACCATATATTTT; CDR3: CASSTTGSSGNTIYF
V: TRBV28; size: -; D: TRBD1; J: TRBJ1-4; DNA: TGTGCCAGCAGTTCTTCCGGGACAGGGTCCGAAAAACTGTTTTTT; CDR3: CASSSSGTGSEKLFF
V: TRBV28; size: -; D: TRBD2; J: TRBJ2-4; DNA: TGTGCCAGCAGGACAAGCGGGGTTAAAAACATTCAGTACTTC; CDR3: CASRTSGVKNIQYF
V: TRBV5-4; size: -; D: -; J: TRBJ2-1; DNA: TGTGCCAGCAGCTTGGGTATGGGAGGAGGGTACAATGAGCAGTTCTTC; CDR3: CASSLGMGGGYNEQFF
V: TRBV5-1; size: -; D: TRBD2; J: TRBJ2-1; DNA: TGCGCCAGCAAGGCATGGCTAGCGGATTACAATGAGCAGTTCTTC; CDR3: CASKAWLADYNEQFF
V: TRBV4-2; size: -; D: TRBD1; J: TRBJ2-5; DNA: TGTGCCAGCAGCCAAGAAGGAGGTAGAGCAGGGGGACCAGAGACCCAGTACTTC; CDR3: CASSQEGGRAGGPETQYF
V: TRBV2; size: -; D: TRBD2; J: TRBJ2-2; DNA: TGTGCCAGCAGCAGAGCTAGCGGGCAGACCTTCGGGGAGCTGTTTTTT; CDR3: CASSRASGQTFGELFF
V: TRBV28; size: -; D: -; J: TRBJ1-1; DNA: TGTGCCAGCAGTCCCTCCATGAACACTGAAGCTTTCTTT; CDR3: CASSPSMNTEAFF
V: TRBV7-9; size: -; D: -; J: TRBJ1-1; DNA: TGTGCCAGCAGCCCAAGCGGCCCTGAAGCTTTCTTT; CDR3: CASSPSGPEAFF
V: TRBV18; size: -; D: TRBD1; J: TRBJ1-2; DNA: TGTGCCAGCTCACCTGACAGGGGGATAGAGGGCTACACCTTC; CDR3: CASSPDRGIEGYTF
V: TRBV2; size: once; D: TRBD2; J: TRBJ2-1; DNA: TGTGCCAGCAGTGTTACTAGCGGGATGGAGCAGTTCTTC; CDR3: CASSVTSGMEQFF
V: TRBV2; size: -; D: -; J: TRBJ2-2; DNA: TGTGCCAGCAGGGCCGGGGAGCTGTTTTTT; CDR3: CASRAGELFF
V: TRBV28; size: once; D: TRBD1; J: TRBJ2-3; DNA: TGTGCCAGCAGTTTACGACAGGGGGTCGGCACAGATACGCAGTATTTT; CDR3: CASSLRQGVGTDTQYF
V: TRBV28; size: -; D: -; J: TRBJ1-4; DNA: TGTGCCAGCAGCGACAGCAACAGGGCAGGAAGGGAAAAACTGTTTTTT; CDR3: CASSDSNRAGREKLFF
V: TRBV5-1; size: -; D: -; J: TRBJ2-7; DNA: TGCGCCAGCAGCTTGGGCGCAGGGACCTACGAGCAGTACTTC; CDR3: CASSLGAGTYEQYF
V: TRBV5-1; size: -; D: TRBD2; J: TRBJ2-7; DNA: TGCGCCAGCAGCTTGTTATTAGCGGGAGGCTCTCTCCACGAGCAGTACTTC; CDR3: CASSLLLAGGSLHEQYF
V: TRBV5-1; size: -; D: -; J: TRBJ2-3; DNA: TGCGCCAGCAGCCTGGCTGGGCCGGGAGATACGCAGTATTTT; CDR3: CASSLAGPGDTQYF
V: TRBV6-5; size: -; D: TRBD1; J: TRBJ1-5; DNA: TGTGCCAGCAGTCCCCGGGGGACAGGGCATCAGCCCCAGCATTTT; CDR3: CASSPRGTGHQPQHF